A single sample is the source of the 29 T cell receptor beta chains below, sequenced in a study of T cell changes during pregnancy in multiple sclerosis. Repertoires were generated with immunoSEQ multiplex PCR, while TCRdb's copy carries only in-frame clones and drops some. Of tens of thousands of clones listed, 91% are singletons. The sequencing here drew on CD4+ T cells from peripheral blood mononuclear cells, taken after pregnancy. The receptors derive from a female donor in good health, enrolled as a control in a pregnancy study.

The chain has TRBV19 and TRBJ2-3, with 8 bases identical to TRBD2. Looked up from germline, CDR1 is LNHDA and CDR2 is SQIVND (reference sequence). Trimming removed 4 bases from V and 2 bases from J; junction bases left unmatched: 17. The CDR3 is 19 amino acids. The CDR3 coding sequence is TGTGCCAGTAGTACCCCCAGCTTTTACGGGGGGGATTACACAGATACGCAGTATTTT. Translation: CASSTPSFYGGDYTDTQYF.

The chain is built from TRBV7-9 and TRBJ2-5; 9 bases fit TRBD2. The CDR3 length is 17 residues. The germline CDR1 and CDR2 sequences are SEHNR and FQNEAQ (reference sequence). The ends lost 4 bases at V and 3 bases at J; junction bases unmatched: 12. The CDR3 loop reads CASSSTRGGGTKETQYF. Written as DNA, the CDR3 is TGTGCCAGCAGCTCAACCCGCGGGGGGGGGACTAAAGAGACCCAGTACTTC.

This chain links TRBV30 with TRBJ2-4, with 7 bases that match TRBD2. Looked up from germline, CDR1 is GTSNPN and CDR2 is SVGIG (reference sequence). Trimming took 5 bases from V and 6 from J; bases not matched to a gene: 1. This CDR3 spans 11 amino acids. Here the CDR3 reads CAWGLVNIQYF. CDR3 nucleotides: TGTGCCTGGGGACTAGTAAACATTCAGTACTTC.

V and J are TRBV30 and TRBJ2-5; D remains ambiguous. V dropped 0 bases and J dropped 4 bases, with 6 bases sitting between them. This CDR3 region has 12 residues. Per the germline V gene, CDR1 is GTSNPN and CDR2 is SVGIG (reference sequence). Here the CDR3 DNA reads TGTGCCTGGAGTGTCATCGGAGAGACCCAGTACTTC. Translation gives CAWSVIGETQYF. Complete variable domain (other parts from reference TRBV30 and TRBJ2-5): SQTIHQWPATLVQPVGSPLSLECTVEGTSNPNLYWYRQAAGRGLQLLFYSVGIGQISSEVPQNLSASRPQDRQFILSSKKLLLSDSGFYLCAWSVIGETQYFGPGTRLLVL.

The chain couples TRBV7-9 to TRBJ1-1; 7 positions agree with TRBD1. Germline V lookup: CDR1 SEHNR, CDR2 FQNEAQ (reference sequence). With V trimmed by 5 bases and J by 5 bases, 5 bases remained unmatched. CDR3 length equals 13 residues. The CDR3 here is CASSRTGDTEAFF. CDR3 DNA: TGTGCCAGCAGCCGTACAGGGGATACTGAAGCTTTCTTT. Variable domain in full (rest from reference TRBV7-9 and TRBJ1-1): DTGVSQNPRHKITKRGQNVTFRCDPISEHNRLYWYRQTLGQGPEFLTYFQNEAQLEKSRLLSDRFSAERPKGSFSTLEIQRTEQGDSAMYLCASSRTGDTEAFFGQGTRLTVV.

The chain is built from TRBV5-1 and TRBJ2-5, with D possibly matching TRBD1 (5 bases). V lost 2 bases to trimming and J lost 5 bases, with 7 bases between them. The CDR3 length is 12 residues. The germline CDR1 and CDR2 sequences are SGHRS and YFSETQ. CDR3 in amino acids: CASSLGAETQYF. The CDR3 DNA sequence: TGCGCCAGCAGCTTAGGGGCGGAGACCCAGTACTTC. Looking up the rest from reference TRBV5-1 and TRBJ2-5 gives the full variable domain: KAGVTQTPRYLIKTRGQQVTLSCSPISGHRSVSWYQQTPGQGLQFLFEYFSETQRNKGNFPGRFSGRQFSNSRSEMNVSTLELGDSALYLCASSLGAETQYFGPGTRLLVL.

The chain is built from TRBV5-1 and TRBJ2-7; possibly TRBD2 for D (6 bases). Trimming cost V 2 bases and J 4 bases, with 10 bases left between them. The CDR3 extends over 13 amino acids. Germline V gene sequence: CDR1 SGHRS, CDR2 YFSETQ. In DNA form, the CDR3 reads TGCGCCAGCAGCTTAGAAGGGACTTACGAGCAGTACTTC. Translation gives CASSLEGTYEQYF.

The chain carries TRBV5-8 and TRBJ2-3, with D unclear. The CDR3 covers 11 residues. The V and J ends lost 2 bases and 11 bases respectively, with 9 bases between them. Germline loops: CDR1 SGHTS, CDR2 YDEGEE. CDR3 DNA sequence: TGTGCCAGCAGCTTACCGCCAGGGCAGTATTTT. This translates into CASSLPPGQYF.

J is TRBJ1-1 and V is TRBV27; D is uncertain. Germline lookup yields CDR1 MNHEY and CDR2 SMNVEV (reference sequence). The V end lost 8 bases, the J end lost 4 bases, and 17 bases lay between the germline ends. The CDR3 has 14 amino acids. As DNA, the CDR3 is TGTGCCAGCGCCCGGCGGGAAGGAGGCACTGAAGCTTTCTTT. It specifies CASARREGGTEAFF.

This sequence joins TRBV25-1 and TRBJ1-4, with D maybe TRBD1 (6 bases). Trimming took 3 bases from V and 6 from J, leaving 17 bases between them. The germline V gene has CDR1 MGHDK and CDR2 SYGVNS. This CDR3 contains 16 residues. CDR3 in amino acids: CASSDGGGRSHEKLFF. DNA for the CDR3: TGTGCCAGCAGTGACGGGGGGGGCAGATCGCATGAAAAACTGTTTTTT. Based on the CDR3 plus reference TRBV25-1 and TRBJ1-4, the full variable domain is EADIYQTPRYLVIGTGKKITLECSQTMGHDKMYWYQQDPGMELHLIHYSYGVNSTEKGDLSSESTVSRIRTEHFPLTLESARPSHTSQYLCASSDGGGRSHEKLFFGSGTQLSVL.

This clone was detected once. The rearrangement uses TRBV7-9 and TRBJ2-3; D not resolved. The CDR3 is made up of 16 amino acids. CDR1 and CDR2 from the germline V gene are SEHNR and FQNEAQ (reference sequence). With 2 bases removed from V and 0 bases from J, the gap between germline ends came to 12 bases. The CDR3 DNA reads as TGTGCCAGCAGCTTAATTCTTCCCTCTAGCACAGATACGCAGTATTTT. It translates to CASSLILPSSTDTQYF.

J is TRBJ2-2 and V is TRBV19; the match to TRBD2 covers 14 bases. The V and J ends lost 8 bases and 5 bases, in that order; junction bases with no gene match: 7. Germline CDR1 is LNHDA and CDR2 is SQIVND (reference sequence). The CDR3 loop spans 16 amino acids. The CDR3 DNA reads TGTGCCAGTCATAGACTAGCGGGAGGGGGGACCGGGGAGCTGTTTTTT. Its translation: CASHRLAGGGTGELFF.

The genes are TRBV25-1 and TRBJ2-1; D is undetermined. The V and J ends lost 3 bases and 2 bases respectively, with 11 bases between them. CDR3 size: 15 residues. Germline V gene data show CDR1 as MGHDK and CDR2 as SYGVNS. Written as DNA, the CDR3 is TGTGCCAGCAGTGATTTAAAGCCTACCTACAATGAGCAGTTCTTC. Translating it yields CASSDLKPTYNEQFF.

This sequence joins TRBV27 and TRBJ2-7; possibly TRBD2 for D (7 bases). Trimming took off 1 base at V and 0 bases at J, with 13 bases between the two ends. Looked up from germline, CDR1 is MNHEY and CDR2 is SMNVEV (reference sequence). This CDR3 has 16 amino acids. Here the CDR3 DNA reads TGTGCCAGCAGTTTATGGGGGGGACAACGCTCCTACGAGCAGTACTTC. Its translation is CASSLWGGQRSYEQYF.

This rearrangement joins TRBV9 to TRBJ1-1; 7 positions agree with TRBD1. Germline CDR1 is SGDLS and CDR2 is YYNGEE. J lost 3 bases, V lost 2 bases, and 10 bases had no gene match. The CDR3 loop spans 16 amino acids. CDR3 loop: CASSVAGSTGYTEAFF. The DNA of the CDR3 is TGTGCCAGCAGCGTGGCGGGATCGACAGGGTACACTGAAGCTTTCTTT.

V gene TRBV7-2 combines with J gene TRBJ2-3; TRBD1 might be the D (6 bases). Between the trimmed V and J ends, which lost 5 bases and 6 bases, there was a span of 12 bases. CDR1 and CDR2 from the germline V gene are SGHTA and FQGNSA. This CDR3 is 13 amino acids long. CDR3 sequence (DNA): TGTGCCAGCAGCGGCCAGGGGTTGGATACGCAGTATTTT. This gives the protein CASSGQGLDTQYF.

The CDR3 coding sequence is TGTGCCAGCAGGTTTCGCCCGGAGGCGGGCGCTGAAGCTTTCTTT. The encoded protein is CASRFRPEAGAEAFF. The chain joins TRBV5-5 to TRBJ1-1; unclear D gene. Germline V CDR1 and CDR2: SGHKS, YYEKEE (reference sequence). The length of the CDR3 is 15 residues. Trimming took 5 bases from V and 6 from J, leaving 20 bases between them.

The V gene is TRBV19, the J gene TRBJ1-5; no clear D gene. The germline V gene has CDR1 LNHDA and CDR2 SQIVND (reference sequence). The CDR3 runs to 13 residues. V lost 7 bases, J lost 7 bases, and 14 bases lay in between. CDR3 sequence: CASTRPGYQPQHF. The DNA of the CDR3 is TGTGCCAGTACGCGGCCCGGGTACCAGCCCCAGCATTTT.

The chain carries TRBV18 and TRBJ1-6; the D gene is possibly TRBD1 (6 bases). The CDR3 consists of 16 residues. The V gene's germline CDR1 is KGHSH and CDR2 LQKENI. V lost 6 bases and J 1 base, leaving 13 bases between the germline ends. The CDR3 region has the DNA TGTGCCAGCTCCCCTCACAGGGTATCCTATAATTCACCCCTCCACTTT. Protein sequence: CASSPHRVSYNSPLHF.

In its sample, this clone was seen once. V gene TRBV30 combines with J gene TRBJ1-5, with D tentatively TRBD1 (5 bases). The V end lost 3 bases, the J end lost 2 bases, and 14 bases lay between the germline ends. The CDR3 totals 15 residues. Germline CDR1 reads GTSNPN; CDR2 reads SVGIG (reference sequence). The CDR3: CAWSPGGTGNQPQHF. CDR3 bases: TGTGCCTGGAGCCCCGGGGGGACGGGCAATCAGCCCCAGCATTTT.

The chain is built from TRBV14 and TRBJ1-4; 7 bases align to TRBD1. The V gene's germline CDR1 is SGHDN and CDR2 FVKESK. This CDR3 region has 18 residues. Trimming took 0 bases from V and 3 from J; bases not matched to a gene: 10. The CDR3, as DNA: TGTGCCAGCAGCCAAGAAGGAGGCGGGACAGTGCCTAATGAAAAACTGTTTTTT. Residues: CASSQEGGGTVPNEKLFF.

The CDR3 nucleotides are TGTGCCAGTAGTATTGAAACTGGACTGCAGAACACTGAAGCTTTCTTT. Translation: CASSIETGLQNTEAFF. The V call is TRBV19, the J call TRBJ1-1, with no clear D. Germline CDR1 reads LNHDA; CDR2 reads SQIVND (reference sequence). The V end lost 3 bases, the J end lost 1 base, and 15 bases lay between the germline ends. The CDR3 is made up of 16 amino acids. The full variable domain, completed using reference TRBV19 and TRBJ1-1, is DGGITQSPKYLFRKEGQNVTLSCEQNLNHDAMYWYRQDPGQGLRLIYYSQIVNDFQKGDIAEGYSVSREKKESFPLTVTSAQKNPTAFYLCASSIETGLQNTEAFFGQGTRLTVV.

The chain is built from TRBV28 and TRBJ2-4, with TRBD2 identical over 7 bases. V shed 4 bases, J shed 1 base, and the junction held 16 bases outside the gene matches. CDR1 MDHEN and CDR2 SYDVKM come from the germline V gene. This CDR3 is built from 19 residues. CDR3 amino acids: CASSWGGTSAPSAKNIQYF. CDR3 coding DNA: TGTGCCAGCAGTTGGGGAGGGACCTCCGCCCCTTCGGCCAAAAACATTCAGTACTTC. The complete variable domain, with remaining parts taken from reference TRBV28 and TRBJ2-4, reads DVKVTQSSRYLVKRTGEKVFLECVQDMDHENMFWYRQDPGLGLRLIYFSYDVKMKEKGDIPEGYSVSREKKERFSLILESASTNQTSMYLCASSWGGTSAPSAKNIQYFGAGTRLSVL.

The chain employs TRBV6-6 and TRBJ2-1; no reliable D call. CDR3 length: 13 residues. Trimming left V 0 bases short and J 7 bases short, with 7 bases between. Germline values: CDR1 MNHNY, CDR2 SVGAGI (reference sequence). The CDR3 here is CASSYSIGNEQFF. In nucleotides, the CDR3 is TGTGCCAGCAGTTACTCGATCGGGAATGAGCAGTTCTTC.

The genes are TRBV7-9 and TRBJ1-3, with a tentative D call TRBD1 (5 bases). The germline gives CDR1 SEHNR, CDR2 FQNEAQ (reference sequence). With 4 bases removed from V and 0 bases from J, the gap between germline ends came to 13 bases. The CDR3 loop spans 16 amino acids. CDR3 sequence (DNA): TGTGCCAGCAGCTCCCTGCAGGGCCTCTCTGGAAACACCATATATTTT. It encodes CASSSLQGLSGNTIYF.

This clone appeared a single time. The chain is built from TRBV5-1 and TRBJ1-2, with 12 bases matching TRBD1. Germline assignment: CDR1 SGHRS and CDR2 YFSETQ. This CDR3 region has 16 residues. V gave up 0 bases and J gave up 5 bases; unmatched junction bases: 5. The CDR3 coding sequence is TGCGCCAGCAGCTTGGATAGGGGACAGGGGGCGTATGGCTACACCTTC. Translated, it gives CASSLDRGQGAYGYTF.

The chain employs TRBV5-1 and TRBJ1-3, with D tentatively TRBD1 (6 bases). The CDR3 extends over 14 amino acids. The ends were cut back, 5 bases at V and 2 bases at J, with 11 bases in the middle. CDR1 SGHRS and CDR2 YFSETQ come from the germline V gene. CDR3 amino acids: CASRFGQTGNTIYF. DNA for the CDR3: TGCGCCAGCAGGTTCGGACAGACTGGAAACACCATATATTTT.

The chain employs TRBV7-9 and TRBJ2-3; no clear D. The germline CDR1 and CDR2 sequences are SEHNR and FQNEAQ (reference sequence). The CDR3 has 12 amino acids. The V gene lost 4 bases and the J gene lost 4 bases, with 6 bases spanning the gap. The CDR3 DNA reads as TGTGCCAGCAGCTCCAGATCAGATACGCAGTATTTT. Translated, it gives CASSSRSDTQYF.

The chain links TRBV11-2 to TRBJ2-1, with TRBD2 identical over 8 bases. V gave up 5 bases and J gave up 0 bases; unmatched junction bases: 3. Per the germline V gene, CDR1 is SGHAT and CDR2 is FQNNGV. The CDR3 is 15 amino acids. The CDR3 DNA reads TGTGCCAGCAGCGATGGGACTAGCTCCTACAATGAGCAGTTCTTC. This translates into CASSDGTSSYNEQFF.